The text below deals with one T cell receptor beta chain. It has no known antigen specificity. No per-base quality is available; no much larger clone lies one base away. These data belong to a study of T cell responses to AZD1222 COVID-19 vaccine (dated by TCRdb to the early 2020s). About the full investigation: AZD1222 recipients given second doses at about 4 weeks or at about 12 weeks were pooled, since spike-specific TCR depth and breadth were not found to differ between the two schedules. TCR sequencing was performed for 230 to 250 trial participants, of whom around 200 were given two doses of AZD1222 and around 25 were given two doses of MenACWY control vaccine. Trial participants were enrolled by age into subgroups of 18-55, 56-69 and 70-plus years, and 148, 28 and 57 TCR-sequenced participants, respectively, were included in these subgroups.

Reading the germline V gene gives CDR1 SGHVS and CDR2 FQNEAQ. Trimmed from V: 6 bases; trimmed from J: 1 base; junction bases lacking a gene match: 8. The CDR3 covers 15 residues, taking in both the cysteine and the phenylalanine. Only CDR3 DNA is held: 45 bases, read in frame from base 1. The CDR3 regions of human TCRbeta chains were subjected to immunosequencing. In the authors' own workflow: Repertoire TCRs were matched against a reference library of SARS-CoV-2-specific TCRs generated with the MIRA antigen-specificity platform. Breadth meant the fraction of unique TCRs that were SARS-CoV-2-associated, whereas depth meant the fraction of total T cells that were SARS-CoV-2-associated. Each spike-specific TCR was assigned to its reactive spike region and to a CD4 or CD8 class using the MIRA data. Log10-transformed breadth and depth values were compared by one-way ANOVA with Sidak's multiple comparisons tests. TCRdb's version of the immuneACCESS table is confined to in-frame rearrangements and falls short of the full clone set. An unresolved V gene accounts for under half of the shortfall where checked; the remainder is of unknown origin. From that table come the V and J calls and clone size; the DNA was used to work out D and trimming. The sample contains some 190,000 clones, almost 90% of them found a single time. The ten biggest clones cover 7.7% of the sample.

The investigation overall reported the following: The 56-69-year group was small, and its depth increase did not reach significance, likely because of low power. Because no day 14 peak-response samples were available, repertoires were characterized only after the peak T cell response. After two AZD1222 doses, both the breadth and the depth of spike-specific TCRs were significantly higher than at day 0 and than in MenACWY recipients. Reportedly, close to half of the unique spike-specific TCRs recognized epitopes lying outside the regions that are mutated in the B.1.351 and B.1.1.7 variants. Vaccine-associated CD4 TCRs spanned the whole spike protein, with dominant responses in regions 160-218 and 743-854. Conclusions about previously exposed vaccinees were limited because only six AZD1222 recipients were SARS-CoV-2 seropositive at baseline. Participants were mostly white British and included more females than males, and it was suggested by the authors that clonal diversity may have been underestimated.

Read against the paper, the sample's time point label means: baseline before first vaccination. Vaccinee samples were obtained from the UK trials COV001 and COV002, which included a single-blind randomized controlled phase 2/3 trial of AZD1222 (ChAdOx1 nCoV-19) in healthy adults. Trial participant PBMC samples were collected at day 0 and day 28 after the second dose for TCRbeta chain sequencing. Sequenced material: peripheral blood, taken on day 0 of AZD1222 vaccination. The TCR sequence derives from an adult in good health. The receptor chain draws on TRBV7-8 and TRBJ1-2, with 7 bases in between that match TRBD1. The bases are TGTGCCAGCAGTTGGGGACAGTCGAATAACTATGGCTACACCTTC. This sequence encodes CASSWGQSNNYGYTF. This CDR3, with the reference TRBV7-8 and TRBJ1-2 proteins standing in past its ends, gives the full variable domain GAGVSQSPRYKVAKRGQDVALRCDPISGHVSLFWYQQALGQGPEFLTYFQNEAQLDKSGLPSDRFFAERPEGSVSTLKIQRTQQEDSAVYLCASSWGQSNNYGYTFGSGTRLTVV.